This T cell receptor (beta chain) derives from a study of CD8 T cells in ankylosing spondylitis. This clonotype came up many times. Its target is not known. Broader study findings: Disease-linked clones bore a CD8+ phenotype and were relatively rare in peripheral blood. A motif in TCR beta, a set of eight or nine highly homologous variants, appeared characteristic of ankylosing spondylitis blood.

V dropped 3 bases and J dropped 0; count of bases not matched to a gene: 3. Germline V gene sequence: CDR1 SGDLS, CDR2 YYNGEE. This CDR3 has 15 residues. Quantitative 5'-RACE was performed with molecular barcodes, and it yielded the TCR beta libraries. One entry per CDR3 protein results from TCRdb running MiXCR on the 5' RACE reads. The repertoire consists of under 10,000 distinct CDR3 sequences, with 3% to 4% occurring once and the leading ten covering 8% to 13%. The source material was blood, either unsorted or a sorted T cell fraction (not recorded which). This sequence joins TRBV9 and TRBJ2-3; 8 nucleotides match TRBD1. This clonotype was obtained from a female donor with ankylosing spondylitis or in good health (not recorded which). The DNA of the CDR3 is TGTGCCAGCAGCGCAGGGGGCAGAAGCACAGATACGCAGTATTTT. Protein: CASSAGGRSTDTQYF.